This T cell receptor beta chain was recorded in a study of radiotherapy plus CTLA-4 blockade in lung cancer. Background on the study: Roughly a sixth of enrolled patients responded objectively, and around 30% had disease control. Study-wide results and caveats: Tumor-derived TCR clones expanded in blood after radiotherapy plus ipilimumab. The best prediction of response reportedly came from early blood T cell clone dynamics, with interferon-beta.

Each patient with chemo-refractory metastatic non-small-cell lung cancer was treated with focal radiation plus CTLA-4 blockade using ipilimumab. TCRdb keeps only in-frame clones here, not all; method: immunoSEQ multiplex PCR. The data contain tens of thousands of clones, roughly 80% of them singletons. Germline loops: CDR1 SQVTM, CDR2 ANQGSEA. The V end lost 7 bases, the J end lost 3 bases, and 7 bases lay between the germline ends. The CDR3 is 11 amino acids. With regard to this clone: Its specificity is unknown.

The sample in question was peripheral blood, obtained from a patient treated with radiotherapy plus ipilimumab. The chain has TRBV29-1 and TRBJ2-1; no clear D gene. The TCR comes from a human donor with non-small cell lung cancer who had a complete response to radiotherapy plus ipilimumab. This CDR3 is CSGRLYNEQFF. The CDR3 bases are TGCAGCGGGCGGCTCTACAATGAGCAGTTCTTC.